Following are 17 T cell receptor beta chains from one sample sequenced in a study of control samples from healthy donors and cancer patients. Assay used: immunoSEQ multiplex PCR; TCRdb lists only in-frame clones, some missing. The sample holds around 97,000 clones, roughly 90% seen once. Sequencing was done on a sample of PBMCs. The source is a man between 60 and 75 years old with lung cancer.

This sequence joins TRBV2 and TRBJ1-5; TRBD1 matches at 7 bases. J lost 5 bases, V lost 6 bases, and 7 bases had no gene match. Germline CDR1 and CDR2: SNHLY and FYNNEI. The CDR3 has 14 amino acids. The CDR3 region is CASRVGQEYQPQHF. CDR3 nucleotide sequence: TGTGCCAGCAGGGTAGGACAGGAGTATCAGCCCCAGCATTTT.

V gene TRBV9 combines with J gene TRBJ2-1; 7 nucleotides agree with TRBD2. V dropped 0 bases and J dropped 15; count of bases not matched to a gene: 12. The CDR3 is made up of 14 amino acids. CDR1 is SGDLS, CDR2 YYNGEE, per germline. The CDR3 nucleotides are TGTGCCAGCAGCGTAGGTCTAGCGGATGGGTGGCCGTTCTTC. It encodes CASSVGLADGWPFF.

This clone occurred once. CDR3 DNA: TGTGCTAGTGCTTCCGGGGACAGGGGGCGCAGGGATGAGCAGTTCTTC. It yields the protein CASASGDRGRRDEQFF. This chain joins TRBV12-5 and TRBJ2-1; 12 bases align to TRBD1. There are 16 residues in the CDR3. Germline lookup yields CDR1 LGHNT and CDR2 FRNRAP. V lost 7 bases to trimming and J lost 8 bases; unmatched junction nucleotides: 12.

CDR3 sequence: CASSPPRQGFYNEQFF. In DNA, the CDR3 is TGCGCCAGCAGCCCACCGAGACAGGGATTCTACAATGAGCAGTTCTTC. The chain has TRBV4-1 and TRBJ2-1; 7 positions match TRBD1. Germline CDR1 and CDR2: MGHRA and YSYEKL. Trimming took 4 bases from V and 3 from J; bases not matched to a gene: 9. The CDR3 consists of 16 residues.

The CDR3 sequence is CASSPDRHDEQFF. As DNA, the CDR3 is TGTGCCAGCAGCCCAGACAGGCATGATGAGCAGTTCTTC. The chain recombines TRBV14 with TRBJ2-1; TRBD1 might be the D (6 bases). CDR1 is SGHDN and CDR2 is FVKESK in the germline V gene. There are 13 residues in the CDR3. Deletions cut 4 bases from V and 8 bases from J, with 12 bases between. Full variable domain (rest looked up from reference TRBV14 and TRBJ2-1): EAGVTQFPSHSVIEKGQTVTLRCDPISGHDNLYWYRRVMGKEIKFLLHFVKESKQDESGMPNNRFLAERTGGTYSTLKVQPAELEDSGVYFCASSPDRHDEQFFGPGTRLTVL.

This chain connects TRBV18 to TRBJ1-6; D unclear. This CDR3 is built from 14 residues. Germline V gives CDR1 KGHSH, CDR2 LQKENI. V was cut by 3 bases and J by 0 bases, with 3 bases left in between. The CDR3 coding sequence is TGTGCCAGCTCACCGAGCTCCTATAATTCACCCCTCCACTTT. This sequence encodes CASSPSSYNSPLHF.

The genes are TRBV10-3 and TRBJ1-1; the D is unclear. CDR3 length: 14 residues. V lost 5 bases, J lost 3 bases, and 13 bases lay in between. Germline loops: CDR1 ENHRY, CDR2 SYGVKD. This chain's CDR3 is CAISPTVRDTEAFF. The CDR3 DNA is TGTGCCATCAGTCCTACCGTTCGGGACACTGAAGCTTTCTTT.

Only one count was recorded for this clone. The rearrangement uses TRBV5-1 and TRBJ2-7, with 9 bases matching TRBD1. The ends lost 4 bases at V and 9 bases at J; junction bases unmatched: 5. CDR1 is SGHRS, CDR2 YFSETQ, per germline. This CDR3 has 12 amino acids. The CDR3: CASSTGTGLQYF. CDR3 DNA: TGCGCCAGCAGCACCGGGACAGGGTTGCAGTACTTC.

The CDR3 loop reads CASSEANPDQPQHF. CDR3 sequence (DNA): TGTGCCAGCAGTGAAGCGAATCCGGATCAGCCCCAGCATTTT. The rearrangement joins TRBV6-1 to TRBJ1-5; D unclear. This CDR3 is built from 14 residues. V lost 0 bases to trimming and J lost 5 bases, with 8 bases between them. The V gene's germline CDR1 is MNHNS and CDR2 SASEGT.

The CDR3, as DNA: TGTGCCAGCAGCTTGGGGGGGGCCTCGGGCAATGAGCAGTTCTTC. Residues: CASSLGGASGNEQFF. This chain uses TRBV5-4 with TRBJ2-1; possibly TRBD1 or TRBD2 for D (6 bases each). Trimming took off 0 bases at V and 6 bases at J, with 13 bases between the two ends. The germline V gene encodes CDR1 SGHNT and CDR2 YYREEE (reference sequence). The CDR3 runs to 15 residues. Full variable domain (missing parts from reference TRBV5-4 and TRBJ2-1): ETGVTQSPTHLIKTRGQQVTLRCSSQSGHNTVSWYQQALGQGPQFIFQYYREEENGRGNFPPRFSGLQFPNYSSELNVNALELDDSALYLCASSLGGASGNEQFFGPGTRLTVL.

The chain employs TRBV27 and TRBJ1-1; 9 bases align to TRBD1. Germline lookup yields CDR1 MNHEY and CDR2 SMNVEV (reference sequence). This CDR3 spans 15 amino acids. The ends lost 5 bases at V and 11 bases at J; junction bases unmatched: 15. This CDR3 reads CASSRAGTGLSPAFF. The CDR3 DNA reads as TGTGCCAGCAGTCGAGCCGGGACAGGGCTGTCCCCGGCTTTCTTT.

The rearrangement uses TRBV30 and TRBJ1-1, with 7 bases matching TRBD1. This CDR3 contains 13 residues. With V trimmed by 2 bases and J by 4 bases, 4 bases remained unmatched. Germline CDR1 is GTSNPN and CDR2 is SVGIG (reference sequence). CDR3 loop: CAWSRTGATEAFF. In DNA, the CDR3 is TGTGCCTGGAGTCGCACAGGGGCCACTGAAGCTTTCTTT.

The chain's CDR3 is CASSLESVSGGIYNEQFF. In nucleotides, the CDR3 is TGTGCCAGCAGCTTAGAGTCGGTTAGCGGGGGGATCTACAATGAGCAGTTCTTC. The chain recombines TRBV11-3 with TRBJ2-1; 10 positions agree with TRBD2. J was trimmed by 3 bases and V by 0 bases; bases with no gene match: 8. This CDR3 comprises 18 residues. CDR1 and CDR2 (germline): SGHNT, YENEEA. The entire variable domain, with the rest obtained from reference TRBV11-3 and TRBJ2-1, is as follows: EAGVVQSPRYKIIEKKQPVAFWCNPISGHNTLYWYLQNLGQGPELLIRYENEEAVDDSQLPKDRFSAERLKGVDSTLKIQPAELGDSAVYLCASSLESVSGGIYNEQFFGPGTRLTVL.

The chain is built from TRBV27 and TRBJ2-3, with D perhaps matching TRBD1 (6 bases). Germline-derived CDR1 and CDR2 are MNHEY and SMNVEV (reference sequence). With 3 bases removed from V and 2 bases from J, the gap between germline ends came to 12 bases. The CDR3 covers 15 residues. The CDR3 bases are TGTGCCAGCAGTTTCTCCAGGGGTCTCACAGATACGCAGTATTTT. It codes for CASSFSRGLTDTQYF.

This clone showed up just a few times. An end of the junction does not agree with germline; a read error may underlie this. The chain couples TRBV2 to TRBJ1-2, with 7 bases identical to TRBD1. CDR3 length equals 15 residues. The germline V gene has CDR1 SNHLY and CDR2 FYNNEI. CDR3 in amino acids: CASRERGQFNYGYTF. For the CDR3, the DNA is TGTGCCAGCCGTGAAAGGGGGCAGTTTAACTATGGCTACACCTTC.

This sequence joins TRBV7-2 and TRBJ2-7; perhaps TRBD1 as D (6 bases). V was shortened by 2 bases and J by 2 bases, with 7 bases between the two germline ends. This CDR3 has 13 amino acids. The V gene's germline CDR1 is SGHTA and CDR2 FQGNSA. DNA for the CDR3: TGTGCCAGCAGCTTACAGGGGCCCTACGAGCAGTACTTC. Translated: CASSLQGPYEQYF.

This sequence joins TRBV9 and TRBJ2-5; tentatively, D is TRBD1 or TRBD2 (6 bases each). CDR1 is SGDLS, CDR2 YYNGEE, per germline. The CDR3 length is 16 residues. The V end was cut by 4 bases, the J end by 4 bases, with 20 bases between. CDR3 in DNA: TGTGCCAGCAGCCCATCTCCTGAGGGGGGCCCAGAGACCCAGTACTTC. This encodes CASSPSPEGGPETQYF.